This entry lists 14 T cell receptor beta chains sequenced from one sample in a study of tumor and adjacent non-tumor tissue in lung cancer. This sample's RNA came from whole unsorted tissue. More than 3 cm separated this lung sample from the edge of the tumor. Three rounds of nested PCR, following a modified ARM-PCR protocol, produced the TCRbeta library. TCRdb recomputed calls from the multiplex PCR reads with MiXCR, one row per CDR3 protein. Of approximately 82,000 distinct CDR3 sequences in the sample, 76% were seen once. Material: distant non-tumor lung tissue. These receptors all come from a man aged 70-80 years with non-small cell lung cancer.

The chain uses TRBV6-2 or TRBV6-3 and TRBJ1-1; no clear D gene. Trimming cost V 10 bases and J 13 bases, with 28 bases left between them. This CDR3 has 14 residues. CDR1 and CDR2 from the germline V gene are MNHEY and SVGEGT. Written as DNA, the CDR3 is TGTGCCATGAGTTACGATGCTGTGCGGGCCTCAATTTTCTTT. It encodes CAMSYDAVRASIFF.

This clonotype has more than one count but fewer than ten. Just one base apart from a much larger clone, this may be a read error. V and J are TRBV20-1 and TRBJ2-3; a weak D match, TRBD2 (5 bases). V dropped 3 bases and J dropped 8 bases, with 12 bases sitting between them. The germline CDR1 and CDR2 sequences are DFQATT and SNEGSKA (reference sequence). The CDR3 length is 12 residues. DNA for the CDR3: TGCAGTGCTAGGGGGAGCTCAGTTACGCAGTATTTT. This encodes CSARGSSVTQYF.

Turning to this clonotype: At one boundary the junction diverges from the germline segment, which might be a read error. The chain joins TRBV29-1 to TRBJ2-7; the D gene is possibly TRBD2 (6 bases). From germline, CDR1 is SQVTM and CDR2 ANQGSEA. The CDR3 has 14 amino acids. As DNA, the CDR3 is TGTGGTGTTGAAAGGGCGGGACCGACCTACGAGCAGTACTTC. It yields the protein CGVERAGPTYEQYF.

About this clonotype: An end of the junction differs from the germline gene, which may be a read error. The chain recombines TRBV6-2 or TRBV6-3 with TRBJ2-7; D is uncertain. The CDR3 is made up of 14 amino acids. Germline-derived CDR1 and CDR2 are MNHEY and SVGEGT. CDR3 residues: CASRSSETHYDQYF. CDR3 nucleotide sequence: TGTGCCAGCAGATCCTCCGAGACCCACTACGACCAGTACTTC.

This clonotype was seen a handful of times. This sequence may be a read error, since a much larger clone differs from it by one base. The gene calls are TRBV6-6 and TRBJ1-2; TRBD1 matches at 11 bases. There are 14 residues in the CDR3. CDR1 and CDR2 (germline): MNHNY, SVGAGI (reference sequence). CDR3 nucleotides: TGTGTCAGCACCCCGGACAGGGGGCTCTATGGCTACACCTTC. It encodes CVSTPDRGLYGYTF.

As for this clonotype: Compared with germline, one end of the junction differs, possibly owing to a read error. CDR3 sequence reads: CSVVRIGPWGYEQYF. DNA for the CDR3: TGCAGCGTTGTGAGGATTGGCCCATGGGGCTACGAACAGTACTTT. The chain carries TRBV29-1 and TRBJ2-7; weak D call: TRBD1 (5 bases). Germline V CDR1 and CDR2: SQVTM, ANQGSEA. This CDR3 is built from 15 residues.

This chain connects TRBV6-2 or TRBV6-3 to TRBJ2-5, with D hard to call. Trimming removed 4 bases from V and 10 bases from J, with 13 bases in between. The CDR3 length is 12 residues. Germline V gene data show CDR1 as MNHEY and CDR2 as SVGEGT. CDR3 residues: CASSSQVKIQYF. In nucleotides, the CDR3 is TGTGCCAGCAGTTCCCAAGTTAAGATCCAGTACTTC.

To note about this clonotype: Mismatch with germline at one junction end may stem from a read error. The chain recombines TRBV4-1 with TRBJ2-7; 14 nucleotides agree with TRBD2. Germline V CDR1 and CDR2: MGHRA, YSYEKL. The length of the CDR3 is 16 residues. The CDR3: CASSRGLAGEGDDQYF. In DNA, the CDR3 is TGCGCCAGCAGCCGGGGACTAGCGGGAGAGGGGGACGACCAGTACTTC.

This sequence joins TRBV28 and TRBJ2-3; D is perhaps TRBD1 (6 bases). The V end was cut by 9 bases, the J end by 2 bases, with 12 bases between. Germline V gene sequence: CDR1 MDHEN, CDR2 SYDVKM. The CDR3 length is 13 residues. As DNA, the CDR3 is TGTGCCAGAGGATCAGGGGACACAGATACGCAGTATTTT. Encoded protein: CARGSGDTDTQYF.

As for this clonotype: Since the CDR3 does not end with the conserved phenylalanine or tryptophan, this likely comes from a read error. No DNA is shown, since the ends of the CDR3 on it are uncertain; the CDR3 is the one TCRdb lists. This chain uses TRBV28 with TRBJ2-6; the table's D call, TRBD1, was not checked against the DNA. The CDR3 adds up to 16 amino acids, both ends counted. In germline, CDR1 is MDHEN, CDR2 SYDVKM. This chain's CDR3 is CASSSLRGSGANVLSL.

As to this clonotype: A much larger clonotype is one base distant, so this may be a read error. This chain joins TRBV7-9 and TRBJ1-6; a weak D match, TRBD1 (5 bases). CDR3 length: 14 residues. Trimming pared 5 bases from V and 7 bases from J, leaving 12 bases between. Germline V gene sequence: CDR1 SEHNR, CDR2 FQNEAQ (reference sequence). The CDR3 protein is CASSRAGLNSPLHF. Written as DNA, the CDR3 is TGTGCCAGCAGCCGGGCAGGGCTAAATTCACCCCTCCACTTT. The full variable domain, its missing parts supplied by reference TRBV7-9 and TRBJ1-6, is DTGVSQNPRHKITKRGQNVTFRCDPISEHNRLYWYRQTLGQGPEFLTYFQNEAQLEKSRLLSDRFSAERPKGSFSTLEIQRTEQGDSAMYLCASSRAGLNSPLHFGNGTRLTVT.

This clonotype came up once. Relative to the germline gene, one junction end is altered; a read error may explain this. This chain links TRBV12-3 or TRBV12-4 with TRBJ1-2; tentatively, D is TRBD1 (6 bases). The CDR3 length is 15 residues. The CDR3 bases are TGTGCCAGCAATCTCCGGGGGGGCGGGCACTATCGCTACACCTTC. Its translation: CASNLRGGGHYRYTF.

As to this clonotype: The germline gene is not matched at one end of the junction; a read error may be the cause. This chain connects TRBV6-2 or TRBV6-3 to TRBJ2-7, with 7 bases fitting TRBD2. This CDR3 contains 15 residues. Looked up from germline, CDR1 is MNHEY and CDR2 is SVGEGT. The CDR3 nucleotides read TGTGCCAGCACCGAGGCGGGGGAGCGTTCCTACGAGCAGTACTTT. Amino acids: CASTEAGERSYEQYF.

As DNA, the CDR3 is TGCGCCAGCGGTTACAGGGGGTCCACTGAAGCTTTCTTT. This sequence encodes CASGYRGSTEAFF. V and J are TRBV5-1 and TRBJ1-1; 8 bases are shared with TRBD1. From germline, CDR1 is SGHRS and CDR2 YFSETQ. Trimming removed 7 bases from V and 4 bases from J; junction bases left unmatched: 6. The CDR3 loop spans 13 amino acids.